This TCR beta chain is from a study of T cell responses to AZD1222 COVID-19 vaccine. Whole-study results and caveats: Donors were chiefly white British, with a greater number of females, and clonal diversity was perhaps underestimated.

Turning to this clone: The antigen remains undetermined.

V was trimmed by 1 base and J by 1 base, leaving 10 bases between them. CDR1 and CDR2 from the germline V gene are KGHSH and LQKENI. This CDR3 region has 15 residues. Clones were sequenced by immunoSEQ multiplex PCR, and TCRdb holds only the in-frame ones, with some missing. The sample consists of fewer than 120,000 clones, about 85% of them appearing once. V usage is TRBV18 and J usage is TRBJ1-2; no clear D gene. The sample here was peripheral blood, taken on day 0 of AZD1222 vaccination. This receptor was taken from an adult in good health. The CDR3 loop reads CASSPLEGFNYGYTF. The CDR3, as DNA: TGTGCCAGCTCACCACTGGAGGGCTTTAACTATGGCTACACCTTC.